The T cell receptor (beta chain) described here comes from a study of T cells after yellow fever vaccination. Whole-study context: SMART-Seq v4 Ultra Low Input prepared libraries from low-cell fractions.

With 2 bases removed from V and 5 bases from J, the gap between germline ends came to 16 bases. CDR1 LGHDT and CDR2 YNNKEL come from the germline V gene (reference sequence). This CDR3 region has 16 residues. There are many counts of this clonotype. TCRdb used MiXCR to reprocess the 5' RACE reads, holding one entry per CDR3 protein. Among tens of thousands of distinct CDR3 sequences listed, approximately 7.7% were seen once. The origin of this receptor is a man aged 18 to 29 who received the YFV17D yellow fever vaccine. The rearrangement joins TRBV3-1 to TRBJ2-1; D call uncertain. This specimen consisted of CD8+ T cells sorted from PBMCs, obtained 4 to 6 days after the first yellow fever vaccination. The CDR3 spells CASSQYPRPPHNEQFF. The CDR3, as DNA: TGTGCCAGCAGCCAATATCCCCGGCCTCCCCACAATGAGCAGTTCTTC.